What follows are 18 T cell receptor beta chains derived from one specimen sequenced in a study of a mutant IDH1 vaccine in newly diagnosed glioma. Regarding time point: week 23, last vaccination. The investigators gave 300 ug of mutant IDH1 20-mer peptide in each vaccine dose, together with topical imiquimod. The data were produced by immunoSEQ multiplex PCR, yet TCRdb's version contains in-frame clones alone and is incomplete. This sample has about 44,000 clones, with approximately 90% found just once. Antigens of these TCRs are unknown. The sample consisted of PBMCs, taken from a glioma patient whose treatment included an IDH1 peptide vaccine. The source of these receptors is a man aged 45 to 65 with glioma.

This clone was seen only once. The chain recombines TRBV28 with TRBJ1-2; D is undetermined. The CDR3 sequence is 14 residues long. The V and J ends lost 7 bases and 0 bases respectively, with 12 bases between them. Germline loops: CDR1 MDHEN, CDR2 SYDVKM. Here the CDR3 reads CASIRAGANYGYTF. The DNA for the CDR3 is TGTGCCAGCATACGGGCCGGGGCTAACTATGGCTACACCTTC.

This clone has only one observation. The chain recombines TRBV5-1 with TRBJ2-5; unclear D gene. The CDR3 has 14 amino acids. Germline-derived CDR1 and CDR2 are SGHRS and YFSETQ. V was trimmed by 1 base and J by 1 base, leaving 8 bases between them. CDR3 DNA: TGCGCCAGCAGCTTGTTGGGGTTCCAAGAGACCCAGTACTTC. Its translation is CASSLLGFQETQYF.

This clone occurred once. This chain joins TRBV4-3 and TRBJ2-2, with TRBD1 matching 11 bases. Trimming cost V 0 bases and J 6 bases; bases outside gene matches: 9. The germline CDR1 and CDR2 sequences are LGHNA and YSLEER. The CDR3 length is 18 residues. The CDR3, as DNA: TGCGCCAGCAGCCAAGACGGACAGGGGGCAAGTGGCGCCGGGGAGCTGTTTTTT. It encodes CASSQDGQGASGAGELFF.

This chain joins TRBV9 and TRBJ1-1; TRBD1 matches 7 bases. Germline CDR1 SGDLS, CDR2 YYNGEE. This CDR3 contains 15 residues. Trimming removed 3 bases from V and 1 base from J; junction bases left unmatched: 6. CDR3 sequence (DNA): TGTGCCAGCAGCGGAGGAACAGGGGCGAACACTGAAGCTTTCTTT. Residues: CASSGGTGANTEAFF.

This chain connects TRBV4-1 to TRBJ2-5; D ambiguous. This CDR3 has 14 residues. The germline V gene encodes CDR1 MGHRA and CDR2 YSYEKL. The V end lost 4 bases, the J end lost 1 base, and 10 bases lay between the germline ends. In DNA, the CDR3 is TGCGCCAGCAGCCTTGGGCAGTTCCAAGAGACCCAGTACTTC. This gives the protein CASSLGQFQETQYF.

The genes are TRBV29-1 and TRBJ1-1; 7 bases align to TRBD1. Losses at the gene ends were 6 bases for V and 1 base for J; bases not matched to a gene: 5. The germline gives CDR1 SQVTM, CDR2 ANQGSEA. The CDR3 runs 13 residues. The DNA of the CDR3 is TGCAGCGTCCGACAGGGACCGAACACTGAAGCTTTCTTT. Its protein product is CSVRQGPNTEAFF. The full variable domain, its missing parts supplied by reference TRBV29-1 and TRBJ1-1, is SAVISQKPSRDICQRGTSLTIQCQVDSQVTMMFWYRQQPGQSLTLIATANQGSEATYESGFVIDKFPISRPNLTFSTLTVSNMSPEDSSIYLCSVRQGPNTEAFFGQGTRLTVV.

As DNA, the CDR3 is TGTGCCAGCAGGAACCGGGACAGGGGACCCTACGAGCAGTACTTC. Translated, it gives CASRNRDRGPYEQYF. The chain combines TRBV27 with TRBJ2-7; 10 bases are shared with TRBD1. Germline trimming cut 6 bases from V and 2 bases from J; bases unmatched to any gene: 7. CDR3 length equals 15 residues. In germline, CDR1 is MNHEY, CDR2 SMNVEV (reference sequence).

V is TRBV18 and J is TRBJ1-1, with D unclear. Germline V gene data show CDR1 as KGHSH and CDR2 as LQKENI. Between the trimmed V and J ends, which lost 5 bases and 4 bases, there was a span of 14 bases. The CDR3 spans 14 residues. The CDR3 nucleotides read TGTGCCAGCTCAACTACCAGTGACGCCACTGAAGCTTTCTTT. Protein product: CASSTTSDATEAFF.

The V call is TRBV29-1, the J call TRBJ1-1; D not resolved. The V end lost 0 bases, the J end lost 4 bases, and 15 bases lay between the germline ends. In germline, CDR1 is SQVTM, CDR2 ANQGSEA. The CDR3 sequence is 15 residues long. CDR3 residues: CSVEDGWARATEAFF. CDR3 sequence (DNA): TGCAGCGTTGAAGATGGGTGGGCCAGAGCCACTGAAGCTTTCTTT.

The V gene is TRBV25-1, the J gene TRBJ1-1; 7 bases align to TRBD1. The J segment lost 0 bases and the V segment lost 7 bases, leaving 5 bases of the junction unmatched. The CDR3 is made up of 14 amino acids. Looked up from germline, CDR1 is MGHDK and CDR2 is SYGVNS. The CDR3 protein is CASTVGTVNTEAFF. CDR3 bases: TGTGCCAGCACTGTGGGGACAGTGAACACTGAAGCTTTCTTT.

V gene TRBV15 combines with J gene TRBJ2-7, with 14 positions matching TRBD2. The CDR3 totals 16 residues. CDR1 is LNHNV, CDR2 YYDKDF, per germline (reference sequence). V lost 5 bases, J lost 6 bases, and 9 bases stayed unmatched. The CDR3 DNA is TGTGCCACCAGCGGGGGGACTAGCGGGAGAGGATCCGAGCAGTACTTC. Translation gives CATSGGTSGRGSEQYF.

The chain is built from TRBV30 and TRBJ2-1; the D is unclear. CDR1 is GTSNPN, CDR2 SVGIG, per germline (reference sequence). This CDR3 is 13 amino acids long. V lost 8 bases, J lost 7 bases, and 18 bases lay in between. The CDR3 nucleotides read TGTGCCGCTGGCGGTCCAATAGGGAATGAGCAGTTCTTC. This gives the protein CAAGGPIGNEQFF.

The chain links TRBV4-3 to TRBJ1-5; D gene unclear. Trimming took off 0 bases at V and 7 bases at J, with 16 bases between the two ends. This CDR3 contains 16 residues. Germline V CDR1 and CDR2: LGHNA, YSLEER. The CDR3 coding sequence is TGCGCCAGCAGCCAAGACGCCGTAGGAACCGGGCAGCCCCAGCATTTT. Residues: CASSQDAVGTGQPQHF.

The CDR3 loop is CASSVNNRLAWGETQYF. DNA of the CDR3: TGTGCCAGCAGCGTCAACAACAGACTAGCGTGGGGGGAGACCCAGTACTTC. The rearrangement links TRBV7-2 to TRBJ2-5; TRBD2 matches at 8 bases. Germline-derived CDR1 and CDR2 are SGHTA and FQGNSA. V lost 5 bases to trimming and J lost 5 bases; unmatched junction nucleotides: 16. This CDR3 is built from 17 residues.

The CDR3 DNA reads as TGTGCCAGCAGTTTAGGGGACGGGAAAGAGACCCAGTACTTC. This encodes CASSLGDGKETQYF. The chain carries TRBV27 and TRBJ2-5, with D perhaps assigned TRBD1 or TRBD2 (5 bases each). The germline V and J ends were trimmed by 2 bases and 3 bases, with 10 bases remaining between them. Per the germline V gene, CDR1 is MNHEY and CDR2 is SMNVEV (reference sequence). CDR3 size: 14 residues.

V is TRBV30 and J is TRBJ2-7; 7 nucleotides match TRBD1. The CDR3 has 13 amino acids. CDR1 and CDR2 (germline): GTSNPN, SVGIG (reference sequence). Trimming at V came to 5 bases and at J to 7 bases, leaving 11 bases not matched to a gene. The CDR3 region is CAWGTHRGGEQYF. CDR3 bases: TGTGCCTGGGGCACCCACAGGGGTGGAGAGCAGTACTTC. The variable domain in full, completed from reference TRBV30 and TRBJ2-7, reads SQTIHQWPATLVQPVGSPLSLECTVEGTSNPNLYWYRQAAGRGLQLLFYSVGIGQISSEVPQNLSASRPQDRQFILSSKKLLLSDSGFYLCAWGTHRGGEQYFGPGTRLTVT.

This clone has just one count. The J gene is TRBJ2-1, the V gene TRBV7-9, with 8 bases identical to TRBD2. The V gene end was trimmed by 7 bases and the J gene end by 2 bases; junction bases not matched to a gene: 4. Germline CDR1 SEHNR, CDR2 FQNEAQ (reference sequence). The CDR3 contains 14 residues. The CDR3 nucleotides are TGTGCCAGCACCCCGGGAGGGGCCTACAATGAGCAGTTCTTC. It yields the protein CASTPGGAYNEQFF.

The gene calls are TRBV9 and TRBJ2-2; 11 bases agree with TRBD2. Looked up from germline, CDR1 is SGDLS and CDR2 is YYNGEE. The trim removed 2 bases at V and 5 bases at J, leaving 5 bases unmatched. The CDR3 is 16 residues long. Here the CDR3 reads CASSVSGGDKTGELFF. Written as DNA, the CDR3 is TGTGCCAGCAGCGTTAGCGGGGGGGACAAGACCGGGGAGCTGTTTTTT. The whole variable domain, remainder taken from reference TRBV9 and TRBJ2-2, is DSGVTQTPKHLITATGQRVTLRCSPRSGDLSVYWYQQSLDQGLQFLIQYYNGEERAKGNILERFSAQQFPDLHSELNLSSLELGDSALYFCASSVSGGDKTGELFFGEGSRLTVL.